The 15 T cell receptor beta chains presented below share a single source sample, sequenced in a study of cytomegalovirus exposure and HLA in healthy donors. With 60 Vbeta and 13 Jbeta primers, the PCR was carried out. Profiled with immunoSEQ multiplex PCR; TCRdb holds only in-frame clones, not every one. The sample shows around 120,000 clones, 70% to 80% of them seen only once. Specimen: PBMCs. All receptors derive from a woman aged 45 to 65 in good health and CMV-seropositive.

The rearrangement links TRBV6-5 to TRBJ2-5, with 7 nucleotides matching TRBD1. Germline V gene lookup returns CDR1 MNHEY and CDR2 SVGAGI. Germline trimming cut 1 base from V and 2 bases from J; bases unmatched to any gene: 4. The CDR3 totals 15 residues. CDR3 bases: TGTGCCAGCAGTTACTACGGGACAGCACAAGAGACCCAGTACTTC. Amino acids: CASSYYGTAQETQYF.

CDR3 in amino acids: CSARPGQGGTEAFF. The DNA for the CDR3 is TGCAGCGCTCGCCCGGGACAGGGGGGCACTGAAGCTTTCTTT. The chain carries TRBV29-1 and TRBJ1-1; 11 bases are a match to TRBD1. The CDR3 runs to 14 residues. V shed 7 bases and J 4 bases; nucleotides not matched to a gene: 8. From germline, CDR1 is SQVTM and CDR2 ANQGSEA.

This clone was counted only a few times. V is TRBV13 and J is TRBJ2-6; D unresolved. Trimming pared 5 bases from V and 0 bases from J, leaving 5 bases between. Germline values: CDR1 PRHDT, CDR2 FYEKMQ (reference sequence). The CDR3 runs to 14 residues. CDR3 DNA sequence: TGTGCCAGCAGCCCCAGCTCTGGGGCCAACGTCCTGACTTTC. Translation gives CASSPSSGANVLTF.

The V call is TRBV9, the J call TRBJ2-5; perhaps TRBD2 as D (5 bases). With 0 bases removed from V and 1 base from J, the gap between germline ends came to 13 bases. The CDR3 has 16 residues. Germline V gene data show CDR1 as SGDLS and CDR2 as YYNGEE. The CDR3 nucleotides are TGTGCCAGCAGCGTAGAGTCCCTAGCCGTCCAAGAGACCCAGTACTTC. Amino acids: CASSVESLAVQETQYF.

The chain joins TRBV7-9 to TRBJ2-5; TRBD1 is a possible D gene (5 bases). Trimming cost V 1 base and J 4 bases, with 10 bases left between them. The CDR3 is made up of 14 amino acids. Germline V lookup: CDR1 SEHNR, CDR2 FQNEAQ (reference sequence). The CDR3 DNA sequence: TGTGCCAGCAGCTTAGGCAGGGTGGCAGAGACCCAGTACTTC. Amino acids: CASSLGRVAETQYF.

V gene TRBV19 combines with J gene TRBJ1-2, with 7 nucleotides matching TRBD1. The CDR3 extends over 14 amino acids. The ends lost 2 bases at V and 7 bases at J; junction bases unmatched: 7. Germline V gives CDR1 LNHDA, CDR2 SQIVND (reference sequence). Here the CDR3 reads CASSISSAGGGYTF. CDR3 coding DNA: TGTGCCAGTAGTATATCTTCGGCAGGGGGTGGCTACACCTTC.

The rearrangement uses TRBV15 and TRBJ1-5; 7 nucleotides align to TRBD1. The CDR3 extends over 15 amino acids. V lost 3 bases to trimming and J lost 4 bases; unmatched junction nucleotides: 6. Germline V gene lookup returns CDR1 LNHNV and CDR2 YYDKDF (reference sequence). CDR3 sequence reads: CATSRGTVENQPQHF. The CDR3 region has the DNA TGTGCCACCAGCAGGGGGACAGTCGAAAATCAGCCCCAGCATTTT.

The chain combines TRBV6-5 with TRBJ2-7, with 14 nucleotides matching TRBD2. V trimming: 8 bases; J trimming: 1 base; junction bases outside the gene matches: 4. Looked up from germline, CDR1 is MNHEY and CDR2 is SVGAGI. The CDR3 is 15 amino acids. This chain's CDR3 is CASGTSGGESYEQYF. The CDR3 nucleotides read TGTGCCAGCGGGACTAGCGGGGGTGAATCCTACGAGCAGTACTTC.

This clone was counted a few times. The rearrangement uses TRBV25-1 and TRBJ1-5; no firm D call. The germline V and J ends were trimmed by 2 bases and 6 bases, with 11 bases remaining between them. Germline V gene lookup returns CDR1 MGHDK and CDR2 SYGVNS. The CDR3 has 14 residues. CDR3 sequence (DNA): TGTGCCAGCAGTGAAGCGGACTGGCCTCAGCCCCAGCATTTT. Translation gives CASSEADWPQPQHF.

CDR3 bases: TGTGCCAGCAGCCAAGTGGGCAGGGGATCGGGAGATACGCAGTATTTT. Its translation: CASSQVGRGSGDTQYF. The chain links TRBV7-3 to TRBJ2-3, with D perhaps TRBD1 (6 bases). The CDR3 runs 16 residues. Trimming took 5 bases from V and 5 from J, leaving 20 bases between them. In germline, CDR1 is SGHTA, CDR2 FQGTGA.

CDR3 nucleotides: TGTGCCAGCAGCCTATGGACTCCGAACAATGAGCAGTTCTTC. This codes for CASSLWTPNNEQFF. The chain carries TRBV7-6 and TRBJ2-1, with D perhaps TRBD2 (5 bases). CDR3 length: 14 amino acids. From germline, CDR1 is SGHVS and CDR2 FNYEAQ. V was cut by 5 bases and J by 5 bases, with 13 bases left in between.

This clone was counted once. J is TRBJ1-5 and V is TRBV19; 7 nucleotides agree with TRBD1. J gave up 3 bases and V 6 bases, and 14 bases lay outside the gene matches. Germline lookup yields CDR1 LNHDA and CDR2 SQIVND (reference sequence). The CDR3 is 17 amino acids. The CDR3 DNA reads as TGTGCCAGTAGATCTGGCGTGGGACAGCAGCTCAATCAGCCCCAGCATTTT. Residues: CASRSGVGQQLNQPQHF.

This chain joins TRBV5-8 and TRBJ2-6; tentatively, D is TRBD1 (5 bases). The V end was cut by 2 bases, the J end by 0 bases, with 12 bases between. The CDR3 has 17 residues. Germline loops: CDR1 SGHTS, CDR2 YDEGEE. The CDR3 nucleotides read TGTGCCAGCAGCTTCGAAACAGGCAACTCTGGGGCCAACGTCCTGACTTTC. This gives the protein CASSFETGNSGANVLTF.

In the case of this clone: Other DNA sequences in the same sample also yield this CDR3. This sequence joins TRBV5-1 and TRBJ2-5, with D possibly matching TRBD1 (5 bases). Germline V gene sequence: CDR1 SGHRS, CDR2 YFSETQ. CDR3 length: 13 amino acids. Trimming left V 2 bases short and J 3 bases short, with 8 bases between. CDR3 sequence: CASSFQGEETQYF. The CDR3 nucleotides read TGCGCCAGCAGCTTCCAGGGTGAAGAGACCCAGTACTTC.

CDR3 nucleotide sequence: TGTGCCAGCAGCTTCGGGAGTTCTGGAAACACCATATATTTT. Its translation is CASSFGSSGNTIYF. This chain connects TRBV7-2 to TRBJ1-3, with D hard to call. The V and J ends lost 3 bases and 1 base respectively, with 7 bases between them. This CDR3 has 14 residues. Germline loops: CDR1 SGHTA, CDR2 FQGNSA.